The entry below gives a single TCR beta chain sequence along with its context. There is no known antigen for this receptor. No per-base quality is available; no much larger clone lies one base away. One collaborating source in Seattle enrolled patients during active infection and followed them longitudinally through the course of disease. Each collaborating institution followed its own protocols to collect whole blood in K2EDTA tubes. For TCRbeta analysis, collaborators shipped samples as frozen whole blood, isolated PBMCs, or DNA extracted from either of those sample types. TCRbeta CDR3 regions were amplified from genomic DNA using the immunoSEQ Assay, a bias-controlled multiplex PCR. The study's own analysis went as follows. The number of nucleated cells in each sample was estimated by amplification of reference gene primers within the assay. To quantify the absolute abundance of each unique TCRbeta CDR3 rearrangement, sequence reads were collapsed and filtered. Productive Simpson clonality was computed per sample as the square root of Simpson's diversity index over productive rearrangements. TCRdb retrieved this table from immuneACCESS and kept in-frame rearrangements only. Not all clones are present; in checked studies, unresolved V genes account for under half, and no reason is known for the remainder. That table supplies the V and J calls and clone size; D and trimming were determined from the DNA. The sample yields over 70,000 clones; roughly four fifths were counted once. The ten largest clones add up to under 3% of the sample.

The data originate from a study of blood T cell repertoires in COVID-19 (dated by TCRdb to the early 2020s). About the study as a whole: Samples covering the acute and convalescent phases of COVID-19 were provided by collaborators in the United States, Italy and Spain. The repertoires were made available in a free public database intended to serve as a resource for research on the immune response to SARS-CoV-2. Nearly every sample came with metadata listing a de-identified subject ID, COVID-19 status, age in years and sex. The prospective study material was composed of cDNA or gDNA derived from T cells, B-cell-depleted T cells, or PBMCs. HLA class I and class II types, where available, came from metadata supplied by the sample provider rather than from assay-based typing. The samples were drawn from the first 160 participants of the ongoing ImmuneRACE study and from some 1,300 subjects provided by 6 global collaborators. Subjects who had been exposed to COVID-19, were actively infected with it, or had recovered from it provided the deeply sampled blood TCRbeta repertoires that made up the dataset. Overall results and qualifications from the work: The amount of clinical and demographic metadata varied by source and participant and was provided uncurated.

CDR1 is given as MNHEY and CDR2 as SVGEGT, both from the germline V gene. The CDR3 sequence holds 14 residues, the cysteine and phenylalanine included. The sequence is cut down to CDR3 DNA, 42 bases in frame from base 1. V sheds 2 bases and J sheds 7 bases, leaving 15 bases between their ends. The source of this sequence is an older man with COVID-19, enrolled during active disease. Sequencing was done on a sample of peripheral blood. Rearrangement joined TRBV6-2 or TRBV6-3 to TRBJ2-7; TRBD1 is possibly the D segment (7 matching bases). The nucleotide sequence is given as TGTGCCAGCAGTTACCAGGGGGGCTTGGGTGAGCAGTACTTC. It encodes CASSYQGGLGEQYF.